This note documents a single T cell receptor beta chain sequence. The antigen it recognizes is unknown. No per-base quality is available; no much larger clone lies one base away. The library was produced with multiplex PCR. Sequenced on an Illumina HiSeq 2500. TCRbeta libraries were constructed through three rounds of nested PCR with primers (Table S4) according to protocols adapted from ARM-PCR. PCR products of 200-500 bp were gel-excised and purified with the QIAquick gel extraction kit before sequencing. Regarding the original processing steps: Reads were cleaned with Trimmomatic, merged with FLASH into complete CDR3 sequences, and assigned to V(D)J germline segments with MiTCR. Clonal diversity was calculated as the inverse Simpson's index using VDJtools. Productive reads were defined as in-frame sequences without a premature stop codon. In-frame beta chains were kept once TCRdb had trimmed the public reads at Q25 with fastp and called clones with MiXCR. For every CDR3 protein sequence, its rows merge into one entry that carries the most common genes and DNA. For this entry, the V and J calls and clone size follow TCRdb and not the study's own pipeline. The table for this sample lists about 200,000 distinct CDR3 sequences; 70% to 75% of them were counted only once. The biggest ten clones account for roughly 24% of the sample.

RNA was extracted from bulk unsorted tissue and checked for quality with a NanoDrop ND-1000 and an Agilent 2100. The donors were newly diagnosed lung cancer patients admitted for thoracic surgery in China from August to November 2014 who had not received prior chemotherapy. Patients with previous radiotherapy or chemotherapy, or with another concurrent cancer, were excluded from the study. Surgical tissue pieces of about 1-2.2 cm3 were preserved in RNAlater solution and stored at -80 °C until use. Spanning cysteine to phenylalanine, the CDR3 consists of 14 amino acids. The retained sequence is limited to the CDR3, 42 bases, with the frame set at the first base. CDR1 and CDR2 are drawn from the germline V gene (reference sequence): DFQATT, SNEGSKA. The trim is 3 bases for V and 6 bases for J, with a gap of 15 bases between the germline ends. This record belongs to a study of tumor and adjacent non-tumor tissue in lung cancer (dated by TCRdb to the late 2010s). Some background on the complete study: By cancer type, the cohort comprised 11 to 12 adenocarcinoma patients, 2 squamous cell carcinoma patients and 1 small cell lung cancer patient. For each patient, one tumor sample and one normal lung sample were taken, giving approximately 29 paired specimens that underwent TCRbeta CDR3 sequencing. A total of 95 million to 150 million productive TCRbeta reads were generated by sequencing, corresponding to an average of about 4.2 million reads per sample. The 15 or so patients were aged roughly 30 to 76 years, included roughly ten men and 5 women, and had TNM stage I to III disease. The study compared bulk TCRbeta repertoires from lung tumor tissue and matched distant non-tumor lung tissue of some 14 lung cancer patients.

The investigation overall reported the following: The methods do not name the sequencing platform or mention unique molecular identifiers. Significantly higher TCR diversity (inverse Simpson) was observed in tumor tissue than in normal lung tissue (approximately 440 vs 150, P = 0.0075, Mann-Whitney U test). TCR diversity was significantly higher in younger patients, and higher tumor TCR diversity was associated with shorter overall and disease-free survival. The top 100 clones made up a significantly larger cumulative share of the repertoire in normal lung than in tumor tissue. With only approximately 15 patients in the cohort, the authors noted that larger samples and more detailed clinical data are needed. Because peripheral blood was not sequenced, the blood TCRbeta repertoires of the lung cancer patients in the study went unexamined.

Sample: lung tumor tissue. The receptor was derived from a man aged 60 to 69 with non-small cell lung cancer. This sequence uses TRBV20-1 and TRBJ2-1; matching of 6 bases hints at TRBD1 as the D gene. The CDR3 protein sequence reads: CSASHDRRFNEQFF. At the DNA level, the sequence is TGCAGTGCTAGTCATGACAGGAGGTTCAATGAGCAGTTCTTC.